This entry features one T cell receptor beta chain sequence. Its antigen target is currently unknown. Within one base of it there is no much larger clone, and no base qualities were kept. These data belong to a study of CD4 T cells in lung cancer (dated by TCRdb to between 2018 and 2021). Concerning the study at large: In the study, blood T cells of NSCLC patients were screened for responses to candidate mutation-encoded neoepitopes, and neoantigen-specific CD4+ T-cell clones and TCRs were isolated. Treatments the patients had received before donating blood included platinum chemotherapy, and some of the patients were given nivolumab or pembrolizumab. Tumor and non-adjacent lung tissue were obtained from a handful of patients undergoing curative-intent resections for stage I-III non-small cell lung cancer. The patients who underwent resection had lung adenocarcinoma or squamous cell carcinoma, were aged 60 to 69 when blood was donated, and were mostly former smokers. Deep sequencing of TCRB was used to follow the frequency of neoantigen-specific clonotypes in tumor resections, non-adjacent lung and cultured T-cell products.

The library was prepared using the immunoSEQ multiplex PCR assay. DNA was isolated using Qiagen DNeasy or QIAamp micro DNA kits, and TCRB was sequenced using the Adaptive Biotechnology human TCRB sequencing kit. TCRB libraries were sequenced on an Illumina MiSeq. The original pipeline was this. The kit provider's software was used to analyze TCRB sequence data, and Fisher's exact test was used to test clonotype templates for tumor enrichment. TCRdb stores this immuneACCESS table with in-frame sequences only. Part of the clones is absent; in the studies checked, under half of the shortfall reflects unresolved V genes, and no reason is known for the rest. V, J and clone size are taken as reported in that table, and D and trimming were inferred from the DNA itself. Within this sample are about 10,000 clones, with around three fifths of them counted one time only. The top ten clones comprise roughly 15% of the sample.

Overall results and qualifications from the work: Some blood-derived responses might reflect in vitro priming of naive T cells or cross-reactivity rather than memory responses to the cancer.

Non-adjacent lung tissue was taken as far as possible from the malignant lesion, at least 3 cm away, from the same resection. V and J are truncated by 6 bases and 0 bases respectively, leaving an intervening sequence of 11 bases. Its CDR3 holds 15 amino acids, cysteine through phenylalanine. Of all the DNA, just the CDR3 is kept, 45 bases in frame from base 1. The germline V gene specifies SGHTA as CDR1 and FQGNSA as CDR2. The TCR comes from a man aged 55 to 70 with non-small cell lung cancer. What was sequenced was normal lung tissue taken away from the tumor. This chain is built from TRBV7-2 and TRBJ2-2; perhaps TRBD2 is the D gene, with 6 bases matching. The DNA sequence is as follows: TGTGCCAGCAGGCTCGGGACTCCGAACACCGGGGAGCTGTTTTTT. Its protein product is CASRLGTPNTGELFF.